This T cell receptor (beta chain) came from a study of graft-versus-host responses after intestinal transplantation (dated by TCRdb to the early 2020s). Background for the entire study: The transplants that recipients got were multivisceral, liver-intestinal, or isolated intestinal. Every recipient was given anti-thymocyte globulin induction, followed by roughly 3 years of maintenance tacrolimus and steroids. After intestinal transplantation, graft-versus-host and host-versus-graft alloreactive T cell clones in the graft, circulation and bone marrow were tracked using bulk TCR-beta CDR3 sequencing. To identify alloreactive clones, pre-transplant mixed lymphocyte reaction products were sequenced and compared with unstimulated pre-transplant donor and recipient T cells. A cohort of approximately 24 intestinal transplant recipients, including one retransplant, was enrolled, and 3 patients lacking pretransplant specimens were excluded. A peak of at least 4% donor T cells among recipient peripheral blood mononuclear cells was the definition used for donor T cell macrochimerism. Samples from a few later patients were sequenced in-house on an Illumina MiSeq with MiXCR processing rather than by the commercial service. General conclusions and limits of the study: Peak levels of circulating GvH clones were associated with declines in HvG clones early after transplant. GvH clones were found in recipient bone marrow, and some of the GvH clones appeared earlier in ileal mucosa or blood, which is consistent with an intestinal mucosal origin. In patients with donor T cell macrochimerism, the allografts had high GvH to HvG T cell clonal ratios. Conclusions were limited by the relatively low number and heterogeneity of intestinal transplant patients.

The time point label, read with the paper, signifies: cells obtained before transplantation from donor or recipient. CD3+CD4+ and CD3+CD8+ populations were FACS-sorted from unstimulated pre-transplant donor and recipient cells taken from spleen or lymph nodes. The CDR3 goes from the cysteine to the phenylalanine over 14 residues. Just CDR3 DNA is preserved here, 42 bases in frame from base 1. The germline V gene supplies CDR1 LGHNA and CDR2 YNFKEQ. V is shortened by 0 bases, J by 6 bases, and the region joining them spans 12 bases. On this clone: The antigen this receptor binds is unknown. No clone much larger than this one lies a single base away; base qualities are absent.

Libraries were constructed by the immunoSEQ multiplex PCR assay. For most patients, genomic DNA was isolated with the Qiagen DNeasy Blood and Tissue Kit and shipped frozen to Adaptive Biotechnologies for TCR sequencing. Adaptive Biotechnologies carried out high-throughput TCR-beta CDR3 sequencing of genomic DNA for most patients. On the study's bioinformatics: Adaptive's ImmunoSEQ software was the source of the TCR sequencing data for about 17 patients, while three other patients were processed with MiXCR and VDJtools. To correct CD4 versus CD8 sorting errors, sequences present in both subsets at a frequency ratio below 5:1 were removed. CDR3 nucleotide sequences shared between donor and recipient were removed because their origin could not be assigned. Alloreactive clones required at least 2-fold expansion over unstimulated cells and minimum CFSE-low frequency of 0.002% (template counts) or 0.001% (read counts). A clone was considered mappable if detected in the sequenced pre-transplant spleen, lymph node, or MLR CFSE-low populations of the donor or recipient. Cumulative frequency of alloreactive clones was calculated as a percentage of all sequences weighted by copy number. TCRdb mirrors the immuneACCESS table, restricted to in-frame sequences. Some clones are absent from its copies; in checked studies, under half trace to an unresolved V gene, and the reason for the others is unknown. The V and J calls and clone size come from that table; D and trimming were worked out from the DNA. The sample table lists roughly 110,000 clones, approximately 93% of them with a count of one. The top ten hold approximately 1.2% of the sample.

The TCR sequence derives from a human donor who was the organ donor for an intestinal transplant. Material: unstimulated CD8+ T cells sorted from spleen or lymph node cells, obtained before transplant. The chain couples TRBV4-2 to TRBJ2-7; tentative D gene TRBD1, with 5 bases matching. The bases read TGTGCCAGCAGCCAAGATCCAGGGCAAGGCGAGCAGTACTTC. It specifies CASSQDPGQGEQYF.